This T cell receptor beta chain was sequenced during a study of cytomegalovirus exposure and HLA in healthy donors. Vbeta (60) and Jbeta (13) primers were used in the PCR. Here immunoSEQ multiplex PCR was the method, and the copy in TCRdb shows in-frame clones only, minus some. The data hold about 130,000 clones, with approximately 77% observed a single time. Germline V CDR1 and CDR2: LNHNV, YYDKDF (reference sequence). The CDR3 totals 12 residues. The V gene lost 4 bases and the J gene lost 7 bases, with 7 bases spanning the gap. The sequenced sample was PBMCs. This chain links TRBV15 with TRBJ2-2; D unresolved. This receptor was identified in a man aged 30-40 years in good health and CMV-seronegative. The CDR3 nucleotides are TGTGCCACCAGCACGCGGTACGGGGAGCTGTTTTTT. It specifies CATSTRYGELFF.